This T cell receptor beta chain was sequenced in a study of blood T cell repertoires in COVID-19. Study-level information: COVID-19 samples from acute and convalescent phases originated in the United States, Italy and Spain. T cells, B-cell-depleted T cells, or PBMCs provided the cDNA or gDNA that served as material.

How the authors handled the data: Reference gene primer amplification gave estimated nucleated cell counts. Clones were read by immunoSEQ multiplex PCR, and TCRdb kept only the in-frame ones, dropping some. Clone size and the V and J calls come from that table; the DNA yielded D and trimming. The sample lists about 150,000 clones; approximately 83% were seen once. The length of the CDR3 is 14 residues. Germline assignment: CDR1 SGHNT and CDR2 YYREEE (reference sequence). Trimming left V 3 bases short and J 4 bases short, with 10 bases between. The J gene is TRBJ2-2, the V gene TRBV5-4; D is unclear. The TCR sequence derives from a woman in her sixties or seventies with acute or convalescent COVID-19. Sequenced: peripheral blood. The CDR3 spells CASSSNIPTGELFF. The CDR3 nucleotides are TGTGCCAGCAGCTCTAATATTCCCACCGGGGAGCTGTTTTTT.